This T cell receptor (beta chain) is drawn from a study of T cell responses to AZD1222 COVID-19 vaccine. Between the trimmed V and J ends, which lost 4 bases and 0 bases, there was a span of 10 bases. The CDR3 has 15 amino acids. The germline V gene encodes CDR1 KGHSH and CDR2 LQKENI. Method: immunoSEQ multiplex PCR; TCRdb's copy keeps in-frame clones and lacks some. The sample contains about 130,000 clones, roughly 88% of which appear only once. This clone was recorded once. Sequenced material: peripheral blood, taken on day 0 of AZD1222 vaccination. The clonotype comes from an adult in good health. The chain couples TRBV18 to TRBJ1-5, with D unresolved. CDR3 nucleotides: TGTGCCAGCTCACATGGAAAACATAGCAATCAGCCCCAGCATTTT. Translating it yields CASSHGKHSNQPQHF. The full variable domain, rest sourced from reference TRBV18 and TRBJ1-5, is NAGVMQNPRHLVRRRGQEARLRCSPMKGHSHVYWYRQLPEEGLKFMVYLQKENIIDESGMPKERFSAEFPKEGPSILRIQQVVRGDSAAYFCASSHGKHSNQPQHFGDGTRLSIL.